These 6 T cell receptor beta chains were sequenced from one sample in a study of blood T cell repertoires in COVID-19. TCRdb keeps only in-frame clones here, not all; method: immunoSEQ multiplex PCR. The sample gives 150,000 to 200,000 clones, less than 85% of which show up once; about 12% is in the top ten. Sequences were obtained from PBMCs or T cells enriched from blood (not recorded which). The receptor source for this set is a man between 50 and 59 years old who had recovered from COVID-19.

The rearrangement uses TRBV2 and TRBJ2-7; tentative D call: TRBD1 (6 bases). This CDR3 spans 15 amino acids. V lost 4 bases, J lost 5 bases, and 18 bases lay in between. CDR1 and CDR2 (germline): SNHLY, FYNNEI. CDR3 coding DNA: TGTGCCAGCAGTGGGGCTAGGATACAGGGAAACGAGCAGTACTTC. This translates into CASSGARIQGNEQYF.

The chain couples TRBV15 to TRBJ2-1; 10 bases are shared with TRBD1. The CDR3 runs 18 residues. V was clipped by 1 base and J by 4 bases; unmatched bases: 10. Germline V gene lookup returns CDR1 LNHNV and CDR2 YYDKDF (reference sequence). This chain's CDR3 is CATSRVPSGQGMYNEQFF. In DNA form, the CDR3 reads TGTGCCACCAGCAGAGTCCCCTCGGGACAGGGGATGTACAATGAGCAGTTCTTC.

The chain employs TRBV3-1 (or the pseudogene TRBV3-2) and TRBJ1-1, with TRBD1 matching over 9 bases. Germline V gene lookup returns CDR1 LGHDT and CDR2 YNNKEL (reference sequence). The CDR3 is 15 residues long. V lost 3 bases to trimming and J lost 3 bases; unmatched junction nucleotides: 5. CDR3 protein: CASSHGTGPYTEAFF. The CDR3 DNA reads TGTGCCAGCAGCCACGGGACAGGGCCGTACACTGAAGCTTTCTTT.

The chain links TRBV7-2 to TRBJ1-5, with D tentatively TRBD1 (6 bases). V was pared by 6 bases and J by 4 bases, with 10 bases between. The germline V gene encodes CDR1 SGHTA and CDR2 FQGNSA. The CDR3 runs to 13 residues. DNA for the CDR3: TGTGCCAGCAGTCCCGGACAGAATCAGCCCCAGCATTTT. Translation gives CASSPGQNQPQHF.

This sequence joins TRBV4-1 and TRBJ2-7, with D possibly TRBD1 on 5 matching bases. The V end lost 0 bases, the J end lost 3 bases, and 9 bases lay between the germline ends. Germline V gene data show CDR1 as MGHRA and CDR2 as YSYEKL. The CDR3 is 14 amino acids. As DNA, the CDR3 is TGCGCCAGCAGCCAAGAAGGGGCGAACTACGAGCAGTACTTC. This sequence encodes CASSQEGANYEQYF.

This clone occurred once. This chain links TRBV5-1 with TRBJ1-2, with 7 bases aligning to TRBD1. J gave up 0 bases and V 0 bases, and 8 bases lay outside the gene matches. This CDR3 spans 17 amino acids. Germline CDR1 and CDR2: SGHRS and YFSETQ. The CDR3 region is CASSLGFRDSPNYGYTF. The CDR3 DNA sequence: TGCGCCAGCAGCTTGGGGTTTCGGGACAGCCCTAACTATGGCTACACCTTC.